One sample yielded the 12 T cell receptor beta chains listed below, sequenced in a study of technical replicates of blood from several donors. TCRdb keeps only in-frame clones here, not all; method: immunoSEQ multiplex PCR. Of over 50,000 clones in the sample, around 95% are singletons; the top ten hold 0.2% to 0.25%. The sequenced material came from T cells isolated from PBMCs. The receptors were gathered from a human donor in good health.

This CDR3 reads CSVEEGAGETQYF. In DNA, the CDR3 is TGCAGCGTTGAAGAAGGGGCGGGGGAGACCCAGTACTTC. V and J are TRBV29-1 and TRBJ2-5; perhaps TRBD2 as D (6 bases). Trimming removed 0 bases from V and 5 bases from J, with 10 bases in between. The CDR3 runs to 13 residues. Germline V lookup: CDR1 SQVTM, CDR2 ANQGSEA.

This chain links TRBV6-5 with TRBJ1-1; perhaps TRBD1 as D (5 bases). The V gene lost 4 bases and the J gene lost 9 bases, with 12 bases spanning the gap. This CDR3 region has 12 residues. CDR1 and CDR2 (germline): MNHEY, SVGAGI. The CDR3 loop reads CASSFAQGKAFF. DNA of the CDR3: TGTGCCAGCAGTTTCGCGCAGGGTAAAGCTTTCTTT.

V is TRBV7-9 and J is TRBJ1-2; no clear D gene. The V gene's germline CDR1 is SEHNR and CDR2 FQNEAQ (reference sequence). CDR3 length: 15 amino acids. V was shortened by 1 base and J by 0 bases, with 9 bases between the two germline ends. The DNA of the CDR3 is TGTGCCAGCAGCTTAGACGACACCTCTAACTATGGCTACACCTTC. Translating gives CASSLDDTSNYGYTF.

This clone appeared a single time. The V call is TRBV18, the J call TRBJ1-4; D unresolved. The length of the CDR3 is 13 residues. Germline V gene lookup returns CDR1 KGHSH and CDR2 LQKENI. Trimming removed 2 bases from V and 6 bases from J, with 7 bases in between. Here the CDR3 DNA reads TGTGCCAGCTCACCAAAGAGGGATGAAAAACTGTTTTTT. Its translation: CASSPKRDEKLFF.

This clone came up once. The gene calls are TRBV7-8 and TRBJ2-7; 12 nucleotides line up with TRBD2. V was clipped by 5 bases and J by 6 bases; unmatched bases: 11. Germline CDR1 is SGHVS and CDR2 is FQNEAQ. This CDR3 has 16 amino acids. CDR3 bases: TGTGCCAGCAGCCTCCACCTCGGACTAGCGGGGCGCGAGCAGTACTTC. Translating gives CASSLHLGLAGREQYF.

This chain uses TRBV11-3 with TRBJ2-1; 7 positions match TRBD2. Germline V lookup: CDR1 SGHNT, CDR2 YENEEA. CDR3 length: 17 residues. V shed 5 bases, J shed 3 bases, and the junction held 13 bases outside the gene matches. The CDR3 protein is CASSLRGGNSVYNEQFF. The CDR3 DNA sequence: TGTGCCAGCAGCCTACGGGGAGGGAATAGCGTCTACAATGAGCAGTTCTTC.

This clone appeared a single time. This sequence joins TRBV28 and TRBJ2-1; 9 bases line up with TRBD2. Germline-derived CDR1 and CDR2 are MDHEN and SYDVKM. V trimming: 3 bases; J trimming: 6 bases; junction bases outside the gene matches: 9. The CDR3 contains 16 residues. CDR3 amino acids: CASSFSGSNLGNEQFF. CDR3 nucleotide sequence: TGTGCCAGCAGTTTTAGCGGGAGTAATCTCGGCAATGAGCAGTTCTTC.

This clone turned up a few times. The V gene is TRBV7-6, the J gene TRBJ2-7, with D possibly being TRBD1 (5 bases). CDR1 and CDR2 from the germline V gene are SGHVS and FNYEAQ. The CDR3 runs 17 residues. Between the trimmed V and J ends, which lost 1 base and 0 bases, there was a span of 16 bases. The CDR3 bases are TGTGCCAGCAGCTTAGGCGCAGGGTACGGGTTCTCCTACGAGCAGTACTTC. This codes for CASSLGAGYGFSYEQYF.

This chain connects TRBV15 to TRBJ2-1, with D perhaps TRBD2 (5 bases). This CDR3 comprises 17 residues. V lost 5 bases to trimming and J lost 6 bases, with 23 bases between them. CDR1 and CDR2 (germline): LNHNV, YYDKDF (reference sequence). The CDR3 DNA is TGTGCCACCAGCTCTAGCAGAAACGTAAAGGTCCTCAATGAGCAGTTCTTC. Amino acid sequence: CATSSSRNVKVLNEQFF.

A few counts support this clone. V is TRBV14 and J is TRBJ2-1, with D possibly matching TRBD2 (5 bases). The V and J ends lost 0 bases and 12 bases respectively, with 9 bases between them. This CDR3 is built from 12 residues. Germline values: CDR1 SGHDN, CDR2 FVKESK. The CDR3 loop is CASSQDSAAQFF. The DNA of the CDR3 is TGTGCCAGCAGCCAAGATAGCGCGGCGCAGTTCTTC.

The DNA of the CDR3 is TGTGCCAGCAGGGGTCCGACAGGGGATGATCAGCCCCAGCATTTT. Translating it yields CASRGPTGDDQPQHF. The chain couples TRBV28 to TRBJ1-5, with 8 bases lining up with TRBD1. Germline assignment: CDR1 MDHEN and CDR2 SYDVKM. CDR3 length: 15 amino acids. Germline trimming cut 6 bases from V and 5 bases from J; bases unmatched to any gene: 9.

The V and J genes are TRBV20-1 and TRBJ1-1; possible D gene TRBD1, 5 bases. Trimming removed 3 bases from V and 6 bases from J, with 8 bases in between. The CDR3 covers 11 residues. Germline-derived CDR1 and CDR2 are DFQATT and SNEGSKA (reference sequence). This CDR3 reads CSASRGAEAFF. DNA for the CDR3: TGCAGTGCTAGCCGGGGGGCTGAAGCTTTCTTT.